Listed here are 13 T cell receptor beta chains from one sample, sequenced in a study of T cells in Graves' hyperthyroidism and ophthalmopathy. RNA transcripts gave rise to amplified TCR beta CDR3 regions. RT-PCR in the first round (using the HTBI primer set) targeted the TCR CDR3. TCRdb analysed the multiplex PCR reads with MiXCR anew, one entry per CDR3 protein. The table records around 500,000 distinct CDR3 sequences, approximately 15% of them present only once. Sequencing input: blood. These receptors all stem from a woman younger than 35 with Graves' hyperthyroidism.

The chain employs TRBV10-3 and TRBJ2-2; 7 nucleotides line up with TRBD2. CDR1 ENHRY and CDR2 SYGVKD come from the germline V gene. J gave up 5 bases and V 6 bases, and 9 bases lay outside the gene matches. This CDR3 contains 15 residues. This CDR3 is CAISASEGGTGELFF. The CDR3 coding sequence is TGTGCCATCAGCGCTAGCGAGGGAGGGACCGGGGAGCTGTTTTTT.

This clonotype has only a few counts. CDR3 sequence: CASSYRAGWANVLTF. The CDR3 bases are TGTGCCAGCAGCTACAGGGCGGGGTGGGCCAACGTCCTGACTTTC. This rearrangement joins TRBV7-8 to TRBJ2-6; D possibly uses TRBD1 or TRBD2 (6 bases each). Trimming removed 4 bases from V and 5 bases from J, with 12 bases in between. The germline V gene has CDR1 SGHVS and CDR2 FQNEAQ. CDR3 length: 15 amino acids.

This clonotype was seen only a few times. A read error may be the cause here, since a much bigger clone is one base away. The rearrangement uses TRBV12-3 or TRBV12-4 and TRBJ1-1; no clear D. The CDR3 contains 14 residues. V was trimmed by 5 bases and J by 10 bases, leaving 20 bases between them. CDR3 nucleotides: TGTGCCAGCAGTCCCGCCACCGGCGGTTGGGGAGCTTTCTTT. This encodes CASSPATGGWGAFF.

In the case of this clonotype: With a much larger clone just one base away, this may be a read error. The chain couples TRBV7-3 to TRBJ1-2, with a weak D call TRBD1 (6 bases). Per the germline V gene, CDR1 is SGHTA and CDR2 is FQGTGA. The CDR3 is 13 amino acids. With 5 bases removed from V and 1 base from J, the gap between germline ends came to 8 bases. The CDR3 region is CASSADSNYGYTF. DNA of the CDR3: TGTGCCAGCAGCGCGGACAGTAACTATGGCTACACCTTC. The full variable domain, its missing parts supplied by reference TRBV7-3 and TRBJ1-2, is GAGVSQTPSNKVTEKGKYVELRCDPISGHTALYWYRQSLGQGPEFLIYFQGTGAADDSGLPNDRFFAVRPEGSVSTLKIQRTERGDSAVYLCASSADSNYGYTFGSGTRLTVV.

This clonotype was detected ten times or more. The genes are TRBV11-2 and TRBJ2-1; TRBD2 matches 8 bases. Trimming took 5 bases from V and 2 from J; bases not matched to a gene: 5. CDR3 length equals 15 residues. Germline V gene lookup returns CDR1 SGHAT and CDR2 FQNNGV. The CDR3 bases are TGTGCCAGCAGCGTTGTAGCGGGAACCTACAATGAGCAGTTCTTC. This translates into CASSVVAGTYNEQFF. Looking up the rest from reference TRBV11-2 and TRBJ2-1 gives the full variable domain: EAGVAQSPRYKIIEKRQSVAFWCNPISGHATLYWYQQILGQGPKLLIQFQNNGVVDDSQLPKDRFSAERLKGVDSTLKIQPAKLEDSAVYLCASSVVAGTYNEQFFGPGTRLTVL.

This chain connects TRBV20-1 to TRBJ1-1; no clear D. This CDR3 is built from 12 residues. Germline lookup yields CDR1 DFQATT and CDR2 SNEGSKA (reference sequence). V was shortened by 4 bases and J by 5 bases, with 11 bases between the two germline ends. CDR3 sequence: CSAMEARTEAFF. CDR3 nucleotide sequence: TGCAGTGCTATGGAAGCGAGGACTGAAGCTTTCTTT.

Ten or more counts support this clonotype. This chain links TRBV10-3 with TRBJ1-4; the match to TRBD1 covers 7 bases. This CDR3 has 12 amino acids. Trimming cost V 7 bases and J 8 bases; bases outside gene matches: 4. Germline CDR1 is ENHRY and CDR2 is SYGVKD. The CDR3 here is CAIKGAKEKLFF. In nucleotides, the CDR3 is TGTGCCATCAAGGGGGCAAAGGAAAAACTGTTTTTT.

This clonotype was observed many times. This chain joins TRBV12-3 or TRBV12-4 and TRBJ2-4, with TRBD2 matching over 11 bases. The CDR3 is 19 amino acids. With 4 bases clipped from V and 0 bases from J, the junction kept 11 bases outside the gene matches. This chain's CDR3 is CASSWPGTSGGLAKNIQYF. DNA of the CDR3: TGTGCCAGCAGTTGGCCGGGGACTAGCGGAGGACTAGCCAAAAACATTCAGTACTTC.

The table lists this clonotype with many counts. This chain uses TRBV28 with TRBJ2-2; D perhaps matches TRBD2 (6 bases). Germline V lookup: CDR1 MDHEN, CDR2 SYDVKM. Trimming stripped 6 bases from V and 1 base from J, with 12 bases between. The CDR3 extends over 15 amino acids. The CDR3, as DNA: TGTGCCAGCAGCCGGGGACTCCAGAACACCGGGGAGCTGTTTTTT. Translation: CASSRGLQNTGELFF. Full variable domain (outside the CDR3, taken from reference TRBV28 and TRBJ2-2): DVKVTQSSRYLVKRTGEKVFLECVQDMDHENMFWYRQDPGLGLRLIYFSYDVKMKEKGDIPEGYSVSREKKERFSLILESASTNQTSMYLCASSRGLQNTGELFFGEGSRLTVL.

Many counts were recorded for this clonotype. The chain uses TRBV4-1 and TRBJ2-7; the match to TRBD2 covers 8 bases. Losses at the gene ends were 1 base for V and 2 bases for J; bases not matched to a gene: 4. This CDR3 comprises 15 residues. Germline assignment: CDR1 MGHRA and CDR2 YSYEKL. The CDR3 loop reads CASSQVNGRAYEQYV. The DNA for the CDR3 is TGCGCCAGCAGCCAAGTGAACGGGAGGGCCTACGAGCAGTACGTC.

This clonotype was detected ten times or more. V gene TRBV7-2 combines with J gene TRBJ2-5; D possibly corresponds to TRBD2 (5 bases). The CDR3 is 14 amino acids. Germline CDR1 and CDR2: SGHTA and FQGNSA. V lost 2 bases, J lost 5 bases, and 12 bases lay in between. This CDR3 is CASSLNGVLETQYF. The CDR3 DNA is TGTGCCAGCAGCTTAAACGGGGTACTGGAGACCCAGTACTTC.

This clonotype came up a few times. This chain connects TRBV19 to TRBJ2-1; the match to TRBD2 covers 7 bases. The V segment lost 5 bases and the J segment 6 bases; nucleotides outside the gene matches: 1. The CDR3 spans 12 residues. Germline V gene data show CDR1 as LNHDA and CDR2 as SQIVND (reference sequence). This CDR3 is CASSGLVNEQFF. Written as DNA, the CDR3 is TGTGCCAGTAGTGGACTAGTCAATGAGCAGTTCTTC. The full variable domain, with the rest looked up from reference TRBV19 and TRBJ2-1, is DGGITQSPKYLFRKEGQNVTLSCEQNLNHDAMYWYRQDPGQGLRLIYYSQIVNDFQKGDIAEGYSVSREKKESFPLTVTSAQKNPTAFYLCASSGLVNEQFFGPGTRLTVL.

This clonotype was observed a few times. The rearrangement uses TRBV5-6 and TRBJ2-2, with 15 bases identical to TRBD2. The V and J ends lost 3 bases and 5 bases, in that order; junction bases with no gene match: 2. Germline CDR1 is SGHDT and CDR2 is YYEEEE. The CDR3 is made up of 16 amino acids. CDR3 in amino acids: CASSWGTSGRTGELFF. Here the CDR3 DNA reads TGTGCCAGCAGCTGGGGGACTAGCGGGAGGACCGGGGAGCTGTTTTTT.